Below, 10 T cell receptor beta chains from the same sample are listed, as sequenced in a study of T-cell memory formation after mild COVID-19. From the 5' RACE reads, TCRdb called clonotypes with MiXCR, one entry per CDR3 protein. The sample has roughly 310,000 distinct CDR3 sequences, more than 15% seen once. Sequenced input: PBMCs or a T cell subset sorted from them (not recorded which). The receptor set was obtained from a young man who had mild COVID-19 (a few samples of this study predate the infection). Cell type and time point are not known.

The genes are TRBV4-3 and TRBJ2-7; D is possibly TRBD1 (6 bases). Per the germline V gene, CDR1 is LGHNA and CDR2 is YSLEER. V was pared by 8 bases and J by 0 bases, with 20 bases between. This CDR3 spans 16 amino acids. The chain's CDR3 is CASLRPGQRVSYEQYV. The CDR3, as DNA: TGCGCCAGCCTCCGACCGGGACAACGAGTCTCCTACGAGCAGTACGTC.

This clonotype was seen many times. The chain is built from TRBV7-8 and TRBJ1-5; D call uncertain. The CDR3 has 16 amino acids. Germline V lookup: CDR1 SGHVS, CDR2 FQNEAQ. Trimming stripped 8 bases from V and 5 bases from J, with 22 bases between. CDR3 in amino acids: CASGLGNGLIDQPQHF. The CDR3 nucleotides are TGTGCCAGCGGGTTGGGAAATGGGCTCATAGATCAGCCCCAGCATTTT.

The CDR3 DNA reads TGTGCCAGCAGTTTGGACTTGGGAGGAAACAATGAGCAGTTCTTC. This translates into CASSLDLGGNNEQFF. The J gene is TRBJ2-1, the V gene TRBV11-1; tentatively, D is TRBD2 (6 bases). CDR1 SGHAT and CDR2 FQDESV come from the germline V gene (reference sequence). Deletions cut 6 bases from V and 5 bases from J, with 17 bases between. This CDR3 has 15 amino acids.

The rearrangement links TRBV20-1 to TRBJ2-1; 10 bases fit TRBD2. The V gene's germline CDR1 is DFQATT and CDR2 SNEGSKA (reference sequence). The CDR3 is 13 residues long. The V and J ends lost 6 bases and 5 bases, in that order; junction bases with no gene match: 4. The CDR3 bases are TGCAGTGCCGGAGCGGGGGGGAACAATGAGCAGTTCTTC. It is translated as CSAGAGGNNEQFF.

The V and J genes are TRBV5-1 and TRBJ1-2, with D uncertain. Trimming took off 7 bases at V and 2 bases at J, with 6 bases between the two ends. CDR1 is SGHRS and CDR2 is YFSETQ in the germline V gene. The CDR3 is 11 residues long. The CDR3 loop is CASYDNYGYTF. In nucleotides, the CDR3 is TGCGCCAGCTATGACAACTATGGCTACACCTTC. The whole variable domain, remainder taken from reference TRBV5-1 and TRBJ1-2, is KAGVTQTPRYLIKTRGQQVTLSCSPISGHRSVSWYQQTPGQGLQFLFEYFSETQRNKGNFPGRFSGRQFSNSRSEMNVSTLELGDSALYLCASYDNYGYTFGSGTRLTVV.

This clonotype has only a few counts. The V call is TRBV5-5, the J call TRBJ2-3; D is unresolved. This CDR3 contains 12 residues. Trimming took off 4 bases at V and 11 bases at J, with 14 bases between the two ends. Germline lookup yields CDR1 SGHKS and CDR2 YYEKEE (reference sequence). CDR3 sequence: CASSSFRPGQYF. The CDR3 DNA reads as TGTGCCAGCAGCAGTTTTCGACCGGGGCAGTATTTT.

This clonotype was detected a few times. The rearrangement links TRBV4-3 to TRBJ2-1; no definite D call. The CDR3 spans 15 residues. V lost 2 bases to trimming and J lost 6 bases, with 14 bases between them. Germline assignment: CDR1 LGHNA and CDR2 YSLEER. DNA of the CDR3: TGCGCCAGCAGCCAACCGGGCATAGGGTCCAATGAGCAGTTCTTC. It encodes CASSQPGIGSNEQFF.

The J gene is TRBJ1-6, the V gene TRBV18; the match to TRBD1 covers 8 bases. Trimming at V came to 5 bases and at J to 6 bases, leaving 6 bases not matched to a gene. This CDR3 has 15 residues. CDR1 is KGHSH and CDR2 is LQKENI in the germline V gene. This chain's CDR3 is CASSSTDRVNSPLHF. The CDR3 coding sequence is TGTGCCAGCTCATCAACGGACAGGGTTAATTCACCCCTCCACTTT.

This sequence joins TRBV9 and TRBJ2-5, with 10 bases fitting TRBD2. Per germline, CDR1 SGDLS and CDR2 YYNGEE. The CDR3 loop spans 17 amino acids. Trimming at V came to 0 bases and at J to 4 bases, leaving 9 bases not matched to a gene. As DNA, the CDR3 is TGTGCCAGCAGCGTAGCCAGCGGGGGGGCCGGGTTAGAGACCCAGTACTTC. Amino acids: CASSVASGGAGLETQYF.

This clonotype has just one count. This chain uses TRBV12-3 or TRBV12-4 with TRBJ1-3; D is uncertain. The V end was cut by 4 bases, the J end by 4 bases, with 11 bases between. The CDR3 is 14 amino acids. In nucleotides, the CDR3 is TGTGCCAGCAGTTCCGAGGAGGGCGGAAACACCATATATTTT. It specifies CASSSEEGGNTIYF.